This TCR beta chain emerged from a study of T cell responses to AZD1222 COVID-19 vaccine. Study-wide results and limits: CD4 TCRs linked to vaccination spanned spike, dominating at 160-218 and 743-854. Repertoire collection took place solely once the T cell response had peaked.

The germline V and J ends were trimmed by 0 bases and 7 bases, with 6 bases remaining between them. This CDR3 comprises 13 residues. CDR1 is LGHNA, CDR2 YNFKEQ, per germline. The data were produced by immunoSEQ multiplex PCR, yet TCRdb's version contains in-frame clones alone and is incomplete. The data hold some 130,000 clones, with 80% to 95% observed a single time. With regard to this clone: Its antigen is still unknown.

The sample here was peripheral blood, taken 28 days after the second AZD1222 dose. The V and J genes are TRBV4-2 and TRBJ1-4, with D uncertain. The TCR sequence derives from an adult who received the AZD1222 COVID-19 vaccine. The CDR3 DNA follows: TGTGCCAGCAGCCAAGAGAAAAGTGAAAAACTGTTTTTT. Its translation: CASSQEKSEKLFF.